What follows is one T cell receptor (beta chain) and its context. Germline V gene lookup returns CDR1 LGHNA and CDR2 YNFKEQ. Trimming took 0 bases from V and 8 from J, leaving 13 bases between them. This CDR3 has 15 residues. In the original analysis: Reference gene primer amplification gave nucleated cell count estimates. The data were produced by immunoSEQ multiplex PCR, yet TCRdb's version contains in-frame clones alone and is incomplete. From that table come the V and J calls and clone size; the DNA was used to work out D and trimming. The profile shows 180,000 or so clones, 90% of them singletons. The data belong to a study of blood T cell repertoires in COVID-19. As for the study in general: Donors in the United States, Italy and Spain gave samples during acute or convalescent COVID-19.

V and J are TRBV4-2 and TRBJ1-4; the D is unclear. The source is a man aged 50-59 years with acute or convalescent COVID-19. The sequenced sample consisted of peripheral blood. The CDR3 reads CASSQEAVEEEKLFF. CDR3 nucleotide sequence: TGTGCCAGCAGCCAAGAAGCAGTGGAGGAGGAAAAACTGTTTTTT.